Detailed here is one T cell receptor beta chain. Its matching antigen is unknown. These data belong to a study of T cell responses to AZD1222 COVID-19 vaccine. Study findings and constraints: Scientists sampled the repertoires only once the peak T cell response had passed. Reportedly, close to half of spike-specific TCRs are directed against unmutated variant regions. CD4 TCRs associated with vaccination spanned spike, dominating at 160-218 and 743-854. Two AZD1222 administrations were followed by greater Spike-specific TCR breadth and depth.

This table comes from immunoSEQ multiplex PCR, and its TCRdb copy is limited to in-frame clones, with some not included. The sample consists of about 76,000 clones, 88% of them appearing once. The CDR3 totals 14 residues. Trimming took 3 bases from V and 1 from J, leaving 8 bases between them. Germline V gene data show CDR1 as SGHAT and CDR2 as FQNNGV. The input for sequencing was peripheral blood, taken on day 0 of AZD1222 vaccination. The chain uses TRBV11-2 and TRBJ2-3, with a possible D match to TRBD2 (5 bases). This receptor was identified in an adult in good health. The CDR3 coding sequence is TGTGCCAGCAGCTTGAGAGCGGGCACAGATACGCAGTATTTT. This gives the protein CASSLRAGTDTQYF.